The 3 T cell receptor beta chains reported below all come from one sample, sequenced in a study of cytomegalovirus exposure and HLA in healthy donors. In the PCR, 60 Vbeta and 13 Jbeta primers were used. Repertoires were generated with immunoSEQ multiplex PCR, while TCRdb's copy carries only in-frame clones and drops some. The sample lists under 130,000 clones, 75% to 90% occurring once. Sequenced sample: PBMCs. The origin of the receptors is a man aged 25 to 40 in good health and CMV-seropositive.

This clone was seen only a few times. CDR3 DNA sequence: TGTGCCAGCAGCTCGGACAGGGGGATAGGCTACGAGCAGTACTTC. Protein sequence: CASSSDRGIGYEQYF. The J gene is TRBJ2-7, the V gene TRBV7-2, with TRBD1 identical over 10 bases. Germline V gene data show CDR1 as SGHTA and CDR2 as FQGNSA. V was pared by 4 bases and J by 3 bases, with 6 bases of the junction left unmatched. This CDR3 has 15 residues.

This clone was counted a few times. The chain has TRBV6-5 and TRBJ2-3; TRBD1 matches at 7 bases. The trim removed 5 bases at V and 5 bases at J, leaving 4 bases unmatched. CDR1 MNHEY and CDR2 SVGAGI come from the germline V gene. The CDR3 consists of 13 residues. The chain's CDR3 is CASSLSGGDTQYF. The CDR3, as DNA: TGTGCCAGCAGTCTCTCAGGGGGAGATACGCAGTATTTT.

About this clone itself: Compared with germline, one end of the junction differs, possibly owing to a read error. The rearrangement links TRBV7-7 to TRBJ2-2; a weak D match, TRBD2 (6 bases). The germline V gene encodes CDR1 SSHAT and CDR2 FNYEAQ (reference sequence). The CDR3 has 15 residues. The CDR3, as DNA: TGTGCTAGCAGCTCCGGGACTCCGAACACCGGGGAGCTGTTTTTT. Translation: CASSSGTPNTGELFF.